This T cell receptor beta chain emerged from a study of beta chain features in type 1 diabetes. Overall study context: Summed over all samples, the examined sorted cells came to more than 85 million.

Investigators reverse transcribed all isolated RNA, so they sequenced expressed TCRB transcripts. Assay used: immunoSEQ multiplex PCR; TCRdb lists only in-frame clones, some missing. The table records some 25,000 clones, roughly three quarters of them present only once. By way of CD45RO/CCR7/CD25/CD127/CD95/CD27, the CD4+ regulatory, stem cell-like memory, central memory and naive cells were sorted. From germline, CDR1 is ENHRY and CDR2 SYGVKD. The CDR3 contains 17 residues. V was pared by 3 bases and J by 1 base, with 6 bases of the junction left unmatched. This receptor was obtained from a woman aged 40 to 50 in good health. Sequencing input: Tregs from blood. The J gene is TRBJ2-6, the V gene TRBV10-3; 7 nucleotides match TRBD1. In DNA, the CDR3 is TGTGCCATCAGTGAAGAGGGACAGATGTCTGGGGCCAACGTCCTGACTTTC. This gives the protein CAISEEGQMSGANVLTF.